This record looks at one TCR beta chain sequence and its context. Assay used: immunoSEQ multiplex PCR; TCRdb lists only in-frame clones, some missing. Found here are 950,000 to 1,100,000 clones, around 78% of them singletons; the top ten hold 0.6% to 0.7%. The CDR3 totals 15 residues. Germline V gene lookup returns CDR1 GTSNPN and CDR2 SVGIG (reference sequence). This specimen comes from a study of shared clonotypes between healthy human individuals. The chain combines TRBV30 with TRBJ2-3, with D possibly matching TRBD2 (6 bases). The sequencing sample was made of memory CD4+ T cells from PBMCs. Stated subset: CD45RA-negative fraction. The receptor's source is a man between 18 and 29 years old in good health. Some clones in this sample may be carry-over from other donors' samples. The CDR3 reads CAGRMYLVLGDTQYF. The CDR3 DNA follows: TGTGCGGGGAGGATGTATTTGGTATTGGGGGATACGCAGTATTTT.